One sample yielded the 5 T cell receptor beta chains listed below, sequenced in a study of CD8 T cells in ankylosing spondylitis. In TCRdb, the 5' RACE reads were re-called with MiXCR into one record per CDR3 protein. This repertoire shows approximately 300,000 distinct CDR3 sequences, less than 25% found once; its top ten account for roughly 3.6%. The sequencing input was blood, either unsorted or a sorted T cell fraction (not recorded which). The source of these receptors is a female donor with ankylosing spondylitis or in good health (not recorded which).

In DNA, the CDR3 is TGCGCCAGCAGTGATTGGCAGCAAGAGACCCAGTACTTC. Protein product: CASSDWQQETQYF. The J gene is TRBJ2-5, the V gene TRBV10-1; no definite D call. CDR1 is WNHNN, CDR2 SYGVQD, per germline (reference sequence). The CDR3 totals 13 residues. Trimming took off 3 bases at V and 2 bases at J, with 7 bases between the two ends.

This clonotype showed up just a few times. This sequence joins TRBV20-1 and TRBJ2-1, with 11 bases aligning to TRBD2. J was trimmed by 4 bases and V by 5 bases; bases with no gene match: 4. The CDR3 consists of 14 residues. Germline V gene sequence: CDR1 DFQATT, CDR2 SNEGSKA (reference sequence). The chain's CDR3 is CSADRLAGYNEQFF. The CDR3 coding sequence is TGCAGTGCTGATAGACTAGCGGGATACAATGAGCAGTTCTTC.

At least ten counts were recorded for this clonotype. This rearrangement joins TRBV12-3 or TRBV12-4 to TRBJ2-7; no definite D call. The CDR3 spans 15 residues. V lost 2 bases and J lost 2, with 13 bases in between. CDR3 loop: CASSLSLGAPYEQYF. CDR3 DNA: TGTGCCAGCAGTTTATCCCTCGGAGCGCCCTACGAGCAGTACTTC.

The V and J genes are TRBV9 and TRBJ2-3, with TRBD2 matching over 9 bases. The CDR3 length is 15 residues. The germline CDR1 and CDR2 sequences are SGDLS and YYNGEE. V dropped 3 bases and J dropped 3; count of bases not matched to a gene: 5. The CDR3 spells CASSAFTSGTDTQYF. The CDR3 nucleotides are TGTGCCAGCAGCGCGTTTACTAGCGGGACAGATACGCAGTATTTT.

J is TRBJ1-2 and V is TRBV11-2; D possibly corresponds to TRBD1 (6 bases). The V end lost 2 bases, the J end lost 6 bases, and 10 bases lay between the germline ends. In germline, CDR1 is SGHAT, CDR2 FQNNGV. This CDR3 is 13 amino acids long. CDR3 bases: TGTGCCAGCAGCTTAAGCGGGGGCCATGGCTACACCTTC. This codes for CASSLSGGHGYTF.